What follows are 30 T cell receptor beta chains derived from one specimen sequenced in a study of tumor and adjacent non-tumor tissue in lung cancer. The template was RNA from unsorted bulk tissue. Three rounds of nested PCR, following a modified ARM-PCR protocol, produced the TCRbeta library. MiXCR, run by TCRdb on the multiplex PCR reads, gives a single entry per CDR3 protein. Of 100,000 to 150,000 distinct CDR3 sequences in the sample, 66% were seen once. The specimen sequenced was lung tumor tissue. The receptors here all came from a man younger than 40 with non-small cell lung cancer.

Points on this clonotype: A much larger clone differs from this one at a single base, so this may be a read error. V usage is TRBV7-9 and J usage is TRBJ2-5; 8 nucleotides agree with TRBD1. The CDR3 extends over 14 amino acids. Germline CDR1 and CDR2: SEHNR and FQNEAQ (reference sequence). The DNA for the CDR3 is TGTGCCAGCAGCTTCGGACAGGGCCAAGAGATCCAGTACTTC. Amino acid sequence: CASSFGQGQEIQYF.

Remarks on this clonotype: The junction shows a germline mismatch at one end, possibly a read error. The CDR3, as DNA: TGCAGCGCCTTCCGCGGACAGGGGGCGTCTGAGCGGTACTTC. It encodes CSAFRGQGASERYF. The chain is built from TRBV29-1 and TRBJ2-7; 11 positions agree with TRBD1. The CDR3 is made up of 14 amino acids. Germline assignment: CDR1 SQVTM and CDR2 ANQGSEA.

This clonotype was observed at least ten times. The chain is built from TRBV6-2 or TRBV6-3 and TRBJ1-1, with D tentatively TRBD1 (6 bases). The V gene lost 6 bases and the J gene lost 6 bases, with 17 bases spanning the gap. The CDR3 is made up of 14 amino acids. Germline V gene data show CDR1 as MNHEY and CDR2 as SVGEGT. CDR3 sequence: CASRVTGTLPEAFF. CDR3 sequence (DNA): TGTGCCAGCAGGGTAACAGGGACCCTGCCTGAAGCTTTCTTT.

The chain's CDR3 is CSAIDRGRHSTDTQYF. DNA for the CDR3: TGCAGTGCTATAGATCGCGGGAGGCATAGCACAGATACGCAGTATTTT. The gene calls are TRBV20-1 and TRBJ2-3; TRBD2 matches 8 bases. The CDR3 spans 16 residues. J lost 0 bases, V lost 4 bases, and 9 bases had no gene match. CDR1 is DFQATT, CDR2 SNEGSKA, per germline (reference sequence).

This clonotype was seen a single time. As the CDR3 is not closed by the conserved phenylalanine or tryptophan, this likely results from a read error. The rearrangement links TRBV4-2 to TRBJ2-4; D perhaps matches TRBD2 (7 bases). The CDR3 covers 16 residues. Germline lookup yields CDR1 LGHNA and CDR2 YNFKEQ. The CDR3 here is CASCQGGGPAKNIQYS. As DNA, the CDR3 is TGTGCCAGCTGCCAAGGGGGAGGGCCGGCCAAAAACATTCAGTACTCC.

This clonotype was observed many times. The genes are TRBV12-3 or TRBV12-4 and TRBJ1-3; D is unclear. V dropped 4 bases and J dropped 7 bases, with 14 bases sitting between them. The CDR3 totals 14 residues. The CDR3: CASSSTPVGNTIYF. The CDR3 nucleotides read TGTGCCAGCAGTTCCACCCCCGTCGGTAACACCATATATTTT.

In DNA, the CDR3 is TGTGTCGGCAGTTTAGTGGGCGGGACAGCAGGAGATACGCAGTATTTT. It is translated as CVGSLVGGTAGDTQYF. The chain has TRBV11-2 and TRBJ2-3; D might be TRBD1 (7 bases). CDR3 length: 16 amino acids. CDR1 is SGHAT and CDR2 is FQNNGV in the germline V gene.

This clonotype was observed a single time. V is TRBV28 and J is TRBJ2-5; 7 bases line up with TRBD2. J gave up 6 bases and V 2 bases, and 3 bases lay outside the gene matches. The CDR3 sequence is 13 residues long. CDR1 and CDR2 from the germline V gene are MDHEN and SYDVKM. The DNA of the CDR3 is TGTGCCAGCAGTTTAGCGGGAGAAAAGACCCAGTACTTC. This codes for CASSLAGEKTQYF.

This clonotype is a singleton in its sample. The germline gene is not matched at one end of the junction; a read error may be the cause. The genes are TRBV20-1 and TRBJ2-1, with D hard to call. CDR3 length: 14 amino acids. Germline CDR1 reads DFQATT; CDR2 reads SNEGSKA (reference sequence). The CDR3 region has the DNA TGCATTGCTAGAACCGCGCGAGACTACAATGAGCAGTTCTTC. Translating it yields CIARTARDYNEQFF.

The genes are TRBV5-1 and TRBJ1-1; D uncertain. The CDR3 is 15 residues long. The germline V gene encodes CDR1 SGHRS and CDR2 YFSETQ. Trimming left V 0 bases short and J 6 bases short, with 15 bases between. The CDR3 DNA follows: TGCGCCAGCAGCTTGGAGGGTGGCCCCGAGGCTGAAGCTTTCTTT. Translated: CASSLEGGPEAEAFF.

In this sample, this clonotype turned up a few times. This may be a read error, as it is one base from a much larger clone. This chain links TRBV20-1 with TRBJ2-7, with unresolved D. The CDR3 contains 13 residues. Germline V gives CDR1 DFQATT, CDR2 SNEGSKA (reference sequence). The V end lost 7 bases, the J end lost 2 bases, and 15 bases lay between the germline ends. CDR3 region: CSVPVINPYEQYF. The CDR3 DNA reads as TGCAGTGTCCCAGTGATTAACCCCTACGAGCAGTACTTC.

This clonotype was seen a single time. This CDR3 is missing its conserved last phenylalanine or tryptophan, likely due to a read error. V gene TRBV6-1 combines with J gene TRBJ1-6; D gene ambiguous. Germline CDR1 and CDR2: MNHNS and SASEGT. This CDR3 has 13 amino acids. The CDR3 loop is CASKKGDNSSLHV. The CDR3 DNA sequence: TGTGCCAGCAAGAAAGGTGATAATTCATCCCTCCACGTT.

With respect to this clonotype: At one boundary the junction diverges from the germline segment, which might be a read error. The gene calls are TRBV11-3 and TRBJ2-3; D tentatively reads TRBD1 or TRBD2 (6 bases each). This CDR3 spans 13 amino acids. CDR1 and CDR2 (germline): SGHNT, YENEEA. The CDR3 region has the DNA TGTGCCAGTAGCTTGGGGGGCGCAGATACGCGGTATTTT. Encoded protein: CASSLGGADTRYF.

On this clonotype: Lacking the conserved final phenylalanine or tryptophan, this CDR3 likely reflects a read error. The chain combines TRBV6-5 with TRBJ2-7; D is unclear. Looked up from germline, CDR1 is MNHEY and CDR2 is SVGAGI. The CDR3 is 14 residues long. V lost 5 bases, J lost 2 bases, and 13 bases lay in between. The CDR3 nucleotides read TGTGCCAGCAGTGAGGATCTGGAAACCTACGAGCAGTACCTC. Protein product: CASSEDLETYEQYL.

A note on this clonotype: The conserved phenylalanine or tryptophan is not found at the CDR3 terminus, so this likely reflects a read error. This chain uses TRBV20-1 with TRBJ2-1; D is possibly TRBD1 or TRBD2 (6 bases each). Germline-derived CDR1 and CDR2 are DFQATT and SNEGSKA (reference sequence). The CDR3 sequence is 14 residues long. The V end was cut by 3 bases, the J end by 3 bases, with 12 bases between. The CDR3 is CSARGAEGYNEQFL. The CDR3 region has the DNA TGCAGTGCTAGGGGGGCGGAGGGCTACAATGAGCAGTTCCTC.

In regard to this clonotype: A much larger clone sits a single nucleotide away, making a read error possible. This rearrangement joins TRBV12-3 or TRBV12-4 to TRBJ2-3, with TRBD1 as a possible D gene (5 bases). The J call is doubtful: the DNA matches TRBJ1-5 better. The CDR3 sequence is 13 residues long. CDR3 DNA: TGTGCCAGCAGTTTTGGGCAGGGTGATACGCAGCATTTT. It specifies CASSFGQGDTQHF.

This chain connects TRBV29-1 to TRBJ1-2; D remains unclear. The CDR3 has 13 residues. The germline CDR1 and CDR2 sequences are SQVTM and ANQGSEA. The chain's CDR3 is CSVWATAVNGYTF. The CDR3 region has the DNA TGCAGTGTGTGGGCGACGGCGGTGAATGGCTACACCTTC.

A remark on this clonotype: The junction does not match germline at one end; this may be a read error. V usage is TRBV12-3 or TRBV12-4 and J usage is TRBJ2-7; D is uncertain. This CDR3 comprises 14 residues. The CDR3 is CASSLVLPPHEHYF. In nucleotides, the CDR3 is TGTGCCAGCAGTTTGGTGCTGCCCCCCCACGAGCATTACTTC.

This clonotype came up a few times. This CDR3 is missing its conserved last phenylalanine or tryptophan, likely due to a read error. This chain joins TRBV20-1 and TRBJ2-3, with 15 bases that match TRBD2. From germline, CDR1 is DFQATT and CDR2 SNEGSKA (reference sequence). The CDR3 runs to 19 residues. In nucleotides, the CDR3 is TGCAGTGCTAGACGCCTGGGACTAGCGGGAGGAGTGAGCACGGATACGCAGTATCTT. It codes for CSARRLGLAGGVSTDTQYL.

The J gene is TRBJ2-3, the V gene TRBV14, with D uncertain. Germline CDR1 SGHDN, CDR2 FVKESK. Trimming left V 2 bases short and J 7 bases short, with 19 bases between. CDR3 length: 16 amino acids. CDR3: CASSQHQFLGAYTQYF. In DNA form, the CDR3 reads TGTGCCAGCAGCCAACACCAGTTTCTTGGCGCATATACGCAGTATTTT.

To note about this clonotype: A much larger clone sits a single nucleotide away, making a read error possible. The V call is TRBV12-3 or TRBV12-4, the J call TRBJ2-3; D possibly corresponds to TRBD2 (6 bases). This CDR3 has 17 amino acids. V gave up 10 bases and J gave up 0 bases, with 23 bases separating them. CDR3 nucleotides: TGTGCCATTACCGCCGGGGGTTTAGGGTCTAGCACAGATACGCAGTATTTT. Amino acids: CAITAGGLGSSTDTQYF.

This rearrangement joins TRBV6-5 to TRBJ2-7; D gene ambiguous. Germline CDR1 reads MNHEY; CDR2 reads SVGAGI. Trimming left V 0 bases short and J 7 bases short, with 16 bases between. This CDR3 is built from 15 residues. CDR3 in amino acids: CASSYSIGTPGEQYF. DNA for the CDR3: TGTGCCAGCAGTTACTCGATCGGAACCCCTGGGGAGCAGTACTTC.

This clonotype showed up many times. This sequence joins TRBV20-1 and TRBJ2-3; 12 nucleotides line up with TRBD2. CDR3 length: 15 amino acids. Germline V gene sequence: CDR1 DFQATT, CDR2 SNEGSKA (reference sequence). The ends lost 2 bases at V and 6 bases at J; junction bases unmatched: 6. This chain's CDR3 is CSARPLAGGMDTQYF. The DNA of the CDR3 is TGCAGTGCTAGACCCCTAGCGGGGGGGATGGATACGCAGTATTTT.

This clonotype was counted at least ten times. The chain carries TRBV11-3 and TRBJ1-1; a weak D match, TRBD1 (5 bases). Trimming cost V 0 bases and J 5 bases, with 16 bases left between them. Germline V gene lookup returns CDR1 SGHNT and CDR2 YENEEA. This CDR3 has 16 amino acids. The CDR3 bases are TGTGCCAGCAGCTTAGATGGGATCAGGGATCAAACTGAAGCTTTCTTT. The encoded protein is CASSLDGIRDQTEAFF. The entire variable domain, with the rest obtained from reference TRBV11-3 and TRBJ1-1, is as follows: EAGVVQSPRYKIIEKKQPVAFWCNPISGHNTLYWYLQNLGQGPELLIRYENEEAVDDSQLPKDRFSAERLKGVDSTLKIQPAELGDSAVYLCASSLDGIRDQTEAFFGQGTRLTVV.

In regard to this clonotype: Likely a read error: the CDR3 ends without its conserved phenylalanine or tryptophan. The CDR3 is CASGLGHNSPLHL. Written as DNA, the CDR3 is TGTGCCAGCGGCTTGGGCCATAATTCACCCCTCCACCTT. The chain has TRBV5-6 and TRBJ1-6; no clear D gene. This CDR3 has 13 residues. Germline-derived CDR1 and CDR2 are SGHDT and YYEEEE.

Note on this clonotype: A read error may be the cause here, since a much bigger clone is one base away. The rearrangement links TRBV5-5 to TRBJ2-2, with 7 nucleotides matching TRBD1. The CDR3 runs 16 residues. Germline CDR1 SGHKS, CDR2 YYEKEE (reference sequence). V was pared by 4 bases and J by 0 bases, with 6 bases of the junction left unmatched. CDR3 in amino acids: CASSIRQGANTGELFF. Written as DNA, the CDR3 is TGTGCCAGCAGCATCAGACAGGGCGCGAACACCGGGGAGCTGTTTTTT. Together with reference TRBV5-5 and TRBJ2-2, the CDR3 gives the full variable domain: DAGVTQSPTHLIKTRGQQVTLRCSPISGHKSVSWYQQVLGQGPQFIFQYYEKEERGRGNFPDRFSARQFPNYSSELNVNALLLGDSALYLCASSIRQGANTGELFFGEGSRLTVL.

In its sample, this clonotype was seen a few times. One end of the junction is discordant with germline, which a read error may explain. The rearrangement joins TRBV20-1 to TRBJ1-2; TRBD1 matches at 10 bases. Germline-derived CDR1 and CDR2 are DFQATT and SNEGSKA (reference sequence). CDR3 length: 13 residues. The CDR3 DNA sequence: TGCAGTGCTAGGACAGGGGGCGACTATGGCTACGCCTTC. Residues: CSARTGGDYGYAF.

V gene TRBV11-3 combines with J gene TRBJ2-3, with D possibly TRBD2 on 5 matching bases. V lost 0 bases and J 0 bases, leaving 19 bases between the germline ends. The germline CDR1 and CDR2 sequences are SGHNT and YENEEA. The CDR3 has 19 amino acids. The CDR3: CASSLDQSIATTSTDTQYF. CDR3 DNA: TGTGCCAGCAGCTTAGATCAATCCATAGCGACTACTAGCACAGATACGCAGTATTTT.

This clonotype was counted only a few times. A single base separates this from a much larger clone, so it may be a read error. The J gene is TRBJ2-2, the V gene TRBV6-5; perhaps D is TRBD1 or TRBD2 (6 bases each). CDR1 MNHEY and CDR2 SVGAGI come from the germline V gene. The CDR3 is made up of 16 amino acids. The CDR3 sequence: CASSYSWGANTGELSF. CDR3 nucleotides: TGTGCCAGCAGTTACTCGTGGGGGGCGAACACCGGGGAGCTGTCTTTT.

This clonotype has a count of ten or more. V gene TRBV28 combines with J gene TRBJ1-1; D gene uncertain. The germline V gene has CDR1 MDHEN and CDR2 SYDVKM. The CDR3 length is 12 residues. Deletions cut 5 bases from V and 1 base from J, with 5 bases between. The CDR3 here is CASSTENTEAFF. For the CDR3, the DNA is TGTGCCAGCAGTACGGAGAACACTGAAGCTTTCTTT.